The T cell receptor beta chain under discussion was sequenced for a study of blood T cell repertoires in COVID-19 (dated by TCRdb to about 2020). For context, the study as a whole: Collaborator samples came from the United States, Italy and Spain and covered acute and convalescent phases of COVID-19. The prospective study material was composed of cDNA or gDNA derived from T cells, B-cell-depleted T cells, or PBMCs. The dataset comprised deeply sampled blood TCRbeta repertoires from subjects exposed to, actively infected with, or recovered from COVID-19. The repertoires were released in a freely available public database intended as a resource for research on the immune response to SARS-CoV-2. Samples were obtained from the ongoing ImmuneRACE study (first 160 participants) and from over 1,000 subjects provided by 6 global collaborators. Sample metadata almost always included a de-identified subject ID, COVID-19 status, age in years and sex. Where available, HLA class I and class II types were taken from metadata supplied by the sample provider and were not determined by assay-based typing.

From V the trimming removes 8 bases and from J it removes 3 bases, while the gene matches leave 4 bases of the junction unaccounted for. Reading from cysteine to phenylalanine, the CDR3 counts 13 amino acids. Only CDR3 DNA is held: 39 bases, read in frame from base 1. From a lookup of the germline V gene, CDR1 and CDR2 are WSHSY and SAAADI. Study-wide findings and limitations: The amount of clinical and demographic metadata varied by source and participant and was provided uncurated.

Whole blood was collected in K2EDTA tubes by collaborating institutions according to the institutions' own protocols. For TCRbeta analysis, collaborator samples were shipped as frozen whole blood, as isolated PBMCs, or as DNA extracted from either sample type. In the case of this clone: The antigen it binds to is not known. Per-base quality was not reported, and no clone a single base away is much larger than it.

TCRbeta CDR3 regions were amplified from genomic DNA using the immunoSEQ Assay, a bias-controlled multiplex PCR. Per the source publication's procedure: The number of nucleated cells in each sample was estimated by amplification of reference gene primers within the assay. To quantify the absolute abundance of each unique TCRbeta CDR3 rearrangement, sequence reads were collapsed and filtered. Productive Simpson clonality was computed per sample as the square root of Simpson's diversity index over productive rearrangements. TCRdb stores this immuneACCESS table with in-frame sequences only. Part of the clones is absent; in the studies checked, under half of the shortfall reflects unresolved V genes, and no reason is known for the rest. V and J calls and clone size are copied from that table; D and trimming were computed from the DNA. This sample lists 15,000 to 20,000 clones; 88% were detected once. In total, the top ten clones hold approximately 12% of the sample.

This TCR was sampled from a human donor in a cohort sampled during active COVID-19. Recombination linked TRBV10-2 to TRBJ2-5, with TRBD2 identical over 9 junction bases. The sample comprised peripheral blood. The nucleotide sequence is TGCGCCAGCCGTAGCGGGGGTGAAGAGACCCAGTACTTC. Translated, it reads CASRSGGEETQYF.